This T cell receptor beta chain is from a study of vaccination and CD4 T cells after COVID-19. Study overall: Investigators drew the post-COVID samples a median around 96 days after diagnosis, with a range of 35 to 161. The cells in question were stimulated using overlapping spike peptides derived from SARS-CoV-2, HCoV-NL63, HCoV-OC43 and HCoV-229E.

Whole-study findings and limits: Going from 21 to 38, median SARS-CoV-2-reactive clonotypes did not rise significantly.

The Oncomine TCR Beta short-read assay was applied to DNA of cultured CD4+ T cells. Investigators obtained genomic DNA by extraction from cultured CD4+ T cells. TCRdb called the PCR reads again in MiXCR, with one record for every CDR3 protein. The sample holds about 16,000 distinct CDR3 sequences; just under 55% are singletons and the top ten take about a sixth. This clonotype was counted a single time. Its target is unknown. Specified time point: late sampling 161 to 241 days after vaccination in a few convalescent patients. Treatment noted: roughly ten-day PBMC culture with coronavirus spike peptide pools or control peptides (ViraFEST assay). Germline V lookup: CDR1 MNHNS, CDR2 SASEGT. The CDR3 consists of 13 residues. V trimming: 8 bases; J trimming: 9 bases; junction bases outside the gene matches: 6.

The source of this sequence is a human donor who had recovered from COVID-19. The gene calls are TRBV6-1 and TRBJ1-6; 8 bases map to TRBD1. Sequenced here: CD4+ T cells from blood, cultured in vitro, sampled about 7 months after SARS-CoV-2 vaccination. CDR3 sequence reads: CASGLDRASPLHF. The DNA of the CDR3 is TGTGCCAGCGGTCTGGACAGGGCTTCACCCCTCCACTTT.